Shown below are 27 T cell receptor beta chains from a single sample sequenced in a study of molecular identifiers for immune sequencing clone quantification. TCRdb reprocessed the PCR reads via MiXCR and lists one record per CDR3 protein. The repertoire includes about 500,000 distinct CDR3 sequences, about a fifth of them detected once, and approximately 0.8% sits in the top ten. Specimen: naive CD8+ T cells from blood, with Jurkat cell RNA spiked in. Subset: FACS-sorted CD8+CD4-CCR7+CD45RA+ naive T cells. These receptors were obtained from a human donor in good health. Some libraries in this study had Jurkat cell RNA spiked in.

About this clonotype: Sequence at one end of the junction differs from germline and may be a read error. CDR3 sequence reads: CAGSFGQDYEQYF. The CDR3 nucleotides are TGTGCCGGCAGCTTCGGACAGGACTACGAGCAGTACTTC. The chain couples TRBV5-4 to TRBJ2-7, with TRBD1 identical over 7 bases. This CDR3 has 13 residues. Germline V gene sequence: CDR1 SGHNT, CDR2 YYREEE (reference sequence).

This clonotype was found once. An end of the junction differs from the germline gene, which may be a read error. The chain recombines TRBV6-6 with TRBJ2-1; D ambiguous. This CDR3 region has 13 residues. Germline V gives CDR1 MNHNY, CDR2 SVGAGI (reference sequence). The CDR3 sequence is CAGSYTYNNEQFF. CDR3 nucleotides: TGTGCCGGCAGTTACACCTACAACAATGAGCAGTTCTTC.

A remark on this clonotype: This sequence may be a read error, since a much larger clone differs from it by one base. V is TRBV9 and J is TRBJ1-1, with D possibly matching TRBD1 (5 bases). The germline V gene has CDR1 SGDLS and CDR2 YYNGEE. There are 14 residues in the CDR3. The V gene lost 4 bases and the J gene lost 5 bases, with 15 bases spanning the gap. CDR3 sequence reads: CASSPWDPETEAFF. The DNA of the CDR3 is TGTGCCAGCAGCCCCTGGGACCCGGAGACTGAAGCTTTCTTT.

Worth noting for this clonotype: This may arise from a read error, as a much more abundant clone is one base away. The chain carries TRBV13 and TRBJ2-3; 13 bases line up with TRBD2. This CDR3 has 16 amino acids. Germline V gene data show CDR1 as PRHDT and CDR2 as FYEKMQ (reference sequence). DNA for the CDR3: TGTGCCAGCAGCACCCGGGGACTAGCGGGGATAGATGCGCAGTATTTT. Its protein product is CASSTRGLAGIDAQYF. Complete variable domain (other parts from reference TRBV13 and TRBJ2-3): AAGVIQSPRHLIKEKRETATLKCYPIPRHDTVYWYQQGPGQDPQFLISFYEKMQSDKGSIPDRFSAQQFSDYHSELNMSSLELGDSALYFCASSTRGLAGIDAQYFGPGTRLTVL.

The rearrangement joins TRBV27 to TRBJ2-7, with 7 bases that match TRBD2. The CDR3 sequence is 15 residues long. Germline trimming cut 0 bases from V and 3 bases from J; bases unmatched to any gene: 5. CDR1 is MNHEY, CDR2 SMNVEV, per germline (reference sequence). The CDR3 region is CASSLSGGSIYEQYF. The CDR3 region has the DNA TGTGCCAGCAGTTTATCGGGGGGGTCCATCTACGAGCAGTACTTC.

This clonotype was counted ten times or more. The chain joins TRBV11-2 to TRBJ2-1; possible D gene TRBD2, 7 bases. Germline-derived CDR1 and CDR2 are SGHAT and FQNNGV. This CDR3 region has 15 residues. V gave up 0 bases and J gave up 4 bases, with 10 bases separating them. The CDR3 DNA is TGTGCCAGCAGCTTAGAGAGGGGGGGGTACAATGAGCAGTTCTTC. Translated, it gives CASSLERGGYNEQFF.

The chain carries TRBV20-1 and TRBJ2-5; D gene uncertain. CDR1 and CDR2 from the germline V gene are DFQATT and SNEGSKA (reference sequence). The CDR3 has 12 residues. The V end was cut by 7 bases, the J end by 2 bases, with 11 bases between. The CDR3 protein is CSVFRRQETQYF. As DNA, the CDR3 is TGCAGTGTCTTTCGGAGACAAGAGACCCAGTACTTC.

The CDR3, as DNA: TGTGCCAGCAGCTTAGCTTGGCAGGGGGCTGGAACTAATGAAAAACTGTTTTTT. Its protein is CASSLAWQGAGTNEKLFF. The J gene is TRBJ1-4, the V gene TRBV11-2; 8 nucleotides align to TRBD1. There are 18 residues in the CDR3. J gave up 1 base and V 1 base, and 8 bases lay outside the gene matches. Looked up from germline, CDR1 is SGHAT and CDR2 is FQNNGV.

This chain links TRBV6-2 or TRBV6-3 with TRBJ2-5; D may be TRBD2 (6 bases). Trimming shortened V by 8 bases and J by 7 bases, and 17 bases separated the two germline ends. The length of the CDR3 is 13 residues. Germline V gives CDR1 MNHEY, CDR2 SVGEGT. The CDR3 here is CASWISGAGTQYF. The DNA of the CDR3 is TGTGCCAGCTGGATTAGCGGCGCGGGGACCCAGTACTTC.

This chain links TRBV25-1 with TRBJ1-1; perhaps TRBD1 as D (6 bases). Germline V gives CDR1 MGHDK, CDR2 SYGVNS. The CDR3 has 15 amino acids. Trimming took 5 bases from V and 0 from J, leaving 13 bases between them. The CDR3 loop is CASSTRQALNTEAFF. In DNA form, the CDR3 reads TGTGCCAGCAGTACACGACAGGCGTTGAACACTGAAGCTTTCTTT.

The chain joins TRBV30 to TRBJ1-1, with TRBD1 identical over 7 bases. CDR3 size: 12 residues. In germline, CDR1 is GTSNPN, CDR2 SVGIG (reference sequence). The V and J ends lost 1 base and 11 bases, in that order; junction bases with no gene match: 7. The CDR3 protein is CAWSATGAEAFF. CDR3 nucleotides: TGTGCCTGGAGTGCAACAGGGGCCGAGGCTTTCTTT.

This clonotype was observed at least ten times. The CDR3 DNA reads as TGTGCCAGCAGCCCCCCTAGTGCACAGGTCAGCAAAGGCTACACCTTC. Encoded protein: CASSPPSAQVSKGYTF. The gene calls are TRBV7-9 and TRBJ1-2; possible D gene TRBD1, 5 bases. The CDR3 is 16 residues long. V was clipped by 5 bases and J by 8 bases, with 24 bases between them. Looked up from germline, CDR1 is SEHNR and CDR2 is FQNEAQ (reference sequence).

This clonotype occurred a few times. The V call is TRBV20-1, the J call TRBJ2-1, with 10 bases lining up with TRBD2. The CDR3 spans 14 residues. J lost 9 bases, V lost 1 base, and 6 bases had no gene match. Germline-derived CDR1 and CDR2 are DFQATT and SNEGSKA (reference sequence). CDR3: CSARALAGVSEQFF. Here the CDR3 DNA reads TGCAGTGCTAGAGCGCTAGCGGGAGTTAGTGAGCAGTTCTTC.

The chain's CDR3 is CASSEAPFGSYYGYTF. DNA for the CDR3: TGTGCCAGCAGTGAAGCTCCGTTCGGCAGTTACTATGGCTACACCTTC. The J gene is TRBJ1-2, the V gene TRBV6-1; no firm D call. V was clipped by 0 bases and J by 3 bases, with 14 bases between them. Germline V gene data show CDR1 as MNHNS and CDR2 as SASEGT. The CDR3 consists of 16 residues.

V usage is TRBV28 and J usage is TRBJ2-7; D may be TRBD2 (5 bases). Germline loops: CDR1 MDHEN, CDR2 SYDVKM. The CDR3 is made up of 12 amino acids. V was cut by 6 bases and J by 5 bases, with 11 bases left in between. The CDR3 DNA reads TGTGCCAGCAGCGGGGAAAGGGACGAGCAGTACTTC. It is translated as CASSGERDEQYF.

This rearrangement joins TRBV6-6 to TRBJ1-6, with D maybe TRBD1 (6 bases). Between the trimmed V and J ends, which lost 2 bases and 2 bases, there was a span of 13 bases. This CDR3 comprises 17 residues. Germline V gene lookup returns CDR1 MNHNY and CDR2 SVGAGI (reference sequence). CDR3 region: CASSYTLQGPYNSPLHF. The DNA of the CDR3 is TGTGCCAGCAGTTACACCCTACAGGGCCCCTATAATTCACCCCTCCACTTT.

V gene TRBV11-2 combines with J gene TRBJ2-5; TRBD2 agrees at 7 bases. This CDR3 has 14 residues. With V trimmed by 2 bases and J by 4 bases, 4 bases remained unmatched. The germline CDR1 and CDR2 sequences are SGHAT and FQNNGV. The DNA of the CDR3 is TGTGCCAGCAGCTTACGGCGGGGGTCAGAGACCCAGTACTTC. As protein: CASSLRRGSETQYF.

This clonotype was observed at least ten times. The J gene is TRBJ1-1, the V gene TRBV4-2; D remains unclear. CDR1 LGHNA and CDR2 YNFKEQ come from the germline V gene. The CDR3 has 18 amino acids. Trimming pared 0 bases from V and 0 bases from J, leaving 17 bases between. This CDR3 reads CASSQERQALRLNTEAFF. Written as DNA, the CDR3 is TGTGCCAGCAGCCAAGAACGGCAGGCTCTTCGGTTGAACACTGAAGCTTTCTTT.

This clonotype was seen more than once but under ten times. This chain joins TRBV19 and TRBJ2-7; D ambiguous. The CDR3 extends over 11 amino acids. V was shortened by 3 bases and J by 7 bases, with 7 bases between the two germline ends. Germline loops: CDR1 LNHDA, CDR2 SQIVND (reference sequence). The CDR3 loop is CASSMLGEQYF. The CDR3 DNA sequence: TGTGCCAGTAGTATGCTCGGGGAGCAGTACTTC. Combining the CDR3 with reference TRBV19 and TRBJ2-7 gives the whole variable domain DGGITQSPKYLFRKEGQNVTLSCEQNLNHDAMYWYRQDPGQGLRLIYYSQIVNDFQKGDIAEGYSVSREKKESFPLTVTSAQKNPTAFYLCASSMLGEQYFGPGTRLTVT.

The gene calls are TRBV7-9 and TRBJ2-7, with D perhaps TRBD2 (5 bases). Trimming cost V 0 bases and J 5 bases, with 14 bases left between them. This CDR3 has 15 residues. Germline CDR1 reads SEHNR; CDR2 reads FQNEAQ (reference sequence). The DNA for the CDR3 is TGTGCCAGCAGCTTAGCGGTAGCGAGTTCCGACGAGCAGTACTTC. It encodes CASSLAVASSDEQYF.

V is TRBV7-9 and J is TRBJ2-1; 11 bases line up with TRBD2. CDR1 is SEHNR, CDR2 FQNEAQ, per germline (reference sequence). The CDR3 is made up of 14 amino acids. The J segment lost 0 bases and the V segment lost 10 bases, leaving 2 bases of the junction unmatched. The CDR3 nucleotides read TGTGCCACGGGACTAGCGGACTCCTACAATGAGCAGTTCTTC. This sequence encodes CATGLADSYNEQFF.

The gene calls are TRBV7-6 and TRBJ2-2; 8 bases are shared with TRBD1. This CDR3 is built from 16 residues. V lost 5 bases to trimming and J lost 0 bases; unmatched junction nucleotides: 5. CDR1 is SGHVS, CDR2 FNYEAQ, per germline. CDR3: CASSPDRDANTGELFF. The CDR3 coding sequence is TGTGCCAGCAGCCCGGACAGGGATGCGAACACCGGGGAGCTGTTTTTT.

CDR3 protein: CASSSWEGIYTEAFF. CDR3 nucleotides: TGTGCCAGCAGTAGCTGGGAGGGGATCTACACTGAAGCTTTCTTT. V gene TRBV2 combines with J gene TRBJ1-1; D is possibly TRBD1 (5 bases). V was clipped by 5 bases and J by 3 bases, with 16 bases between them. Germline values: CDR1 SNHLY, CDR2 FYNNEI. The length of the CDR3 is 15 residues.

Ten or more counts support this clonotype. This sequence joins TRBV24-1 and TRBJ2-3, with a tentative D call TRBD2 (5 bases). The V gene lost 0 bases and the J gene lost 4 bases, with 13 bases spanning the gap. There are 16 residues in the CDR3. Germline V gene lookup returns CDR1 KGHDR and CDR2 SFDVKD. The CDR3 bases are TGTGCCACCAGTGATTTGAGGAGCGGTGAGTCAGATACGCAGTATTTT. Its protein is CATSDLRSGESDTQYF.

In the case of this clonotype: One end of the junction is discordant with germline, which a read error may explain. The rearrangement joins TRBV25-1 to TRBJ2-3; 7 bases map to TRBD2. The V gene's germline CDR1 is MGHDK and CDR2 SYGVNS. This CDR3 spans 13 amino acids. Written as DNA, the CDR3 is TGTGCCGGCAGTGAGCCACTAGCGGATACGCAGTATTTT. This codes for CAGSEPLADTQYF.

This chain links TRBV11-2 with TRBJ2-5; TRBD1 matches at 7 bases. CDR1 and CDR2 from the germline V gene are SGHAT and FQNNGV. The CDR3 is made up of 15 amino acids. Trimming took 5 bases from V and 5 from J; bases not matched to a gene: 11. For the CDR3, the DNA is TGTGCCAGCAGCGCTTGGACAGGCGACGGGGAGACCCAGTACTTC. Translated: CASSAWTGDGETQYF.

This clonotype was observed at least ten times. The chain joins TRBV10-3 to TRBJ1-1, with 8 bases matching TRBD1. Germline CDR1 and CDR2: ENHRY and SYGVKD. The CDR3 extends over 16 amino acids. The trim removed 7 bases at V and 6 bases at J, leaving 16 bases unmatched. The CDR3 spells CAITQDKGQGDPEAFF. The CDR3 bases are TGTGCCATCACACAAGATAAAGGACAGGGTGACCCTGAAGCTTTCTTT.